These T cell receptor beta chains were read from a single sample in a study of a mutant IDH1 vaccine in newly diagnosed glioma. TCRdb's table, derived via immunoSEQ multiplex PCR, lists solely in-frame clones and lacks some. The sample includes some 60,000 clones, more than 90% of them seen just once. The sequencing used PBMCs, collected from a glioma patient treated with radiotherapy, temozolomide or both. Every receptor here comes from a man aged 50 or older with glioma. Both conserved end residues are part of each CDR3. The D gene is left open where the match is weak. Clone size is given for some rows only: seen once, a few or many times, or a class if the clone is expanded.

CDR3 | DNA | J | V | D | length | size
CASSLATGINTEAFF | TGCGCCAGCAGCTTGGCCACGGGGATCAACACTGAAGCTTTCTTT | TRBJ1-1 | TRBV5-1 | NA | 15 | NA
CASSDPSSGGWTQYF | TGTGCCAGCAGTGACCCCTCGAGCGGGGGTTGGACCCAGTACTTC | TRBJ2-5 | TRBV25-1 | TRBD2 | 15 | NA
CASSWDRYEQYF | TGTGCCAGCAGCTGGGACAGGTACGAGCAGTACTTC | TRBJ2-7 | TRBV5-4 | TRBD1 | 12 | NA
CASSPSGRQSSGNTIYF | TGCGCCAGCAGCCCGTCGGGCAGGCAGAGCTCTGGAAACACCATATATTTT | TRBJ1-3 | TRBV5-1 | NA | 17 | NA
CASSFLLGPRRNSGANVLTF | TGTGCCAGCAGTTTCTTGCTTGGGCCCCGAAGGAACTCTGGGGCCAACGTCCTGACTTTC | TRBJ2-6 | TRBV28 | NA | 20 | NA
CASSIPRGAQHF | TGTGCCAGTAGTATCCCCCGAGGAGCCCAGCATTTT | TRBJ1-5 | TRBV19 | NA | 12 | NA
CATSWAGGLDTQYF | TGTGCCACCTCTTGGGCAGGGGGCCTGGATACGCAGTATTTT | TRBJ2-3 | TRBV19 | TRBD1 | 14 | NA
CATSRGAGVSRTDTQYF | TGTGCCACCAGCAGGGGGGCGGGGGTCAGTCGCACAGATACGCAGTATTTT | TRBJ2-3 | TRBV15 | NA | 17 | NA
CASSHLAGEGTDTQYF | TGTGCCAGCAGCCATCTAGCGGGAGAGGGCACAGATACGCAGTATTTT | TRBJ2-3 | TRBV9 | TRBD2 | 16 | NA
CASSFEGVGGEAFF | TGCGCCAGCAGCTTCGAGGGGGTCGGGGGTGAAGCTTTCTTT | TRBJ1-1 | TRBV5-1 | NA | 14 | NA
CASSTWLAKTQYF | TGTGCCAGTAGTACCTGGTTGGCGAAGACCCAGTACTTC | TRBJ2-5 | TRBV19 | NA | 13 | NA
CASRSGNQETQYF | TGTGCCAGCAGGTCGGGGAACCAAGAGACCCAGTACTTC | TRBJ2-5 | TRBV27 | NA | 13 | NA
CATKAQGNQPQHF | TGTGCCACCAAAGCACAGGGTAATCAGCCCCAGCATTTT | TRBJ1-5 | TRBV6-5 | NA | 13 | NA
CASSIGLAAPRNIQYF | TGTGCCAGTAGTATAGGCCTAGCCGCCCCGCGAAACATTCAGTACTTC | TRBJ2-4 | TRBV19 | NA | 16 | once
CASSLALGFSGNTIYF | TGTGCCAGCAGCTTAGCGCTGGGCTTCTCTGGAAACACCATATATTTT | TRBJ1-3 | TRBV7-9 | NA | 16 | NA
CASSGGWFAEDNEQFF | TGTGCCAGCAGTGGCGGTTGGTTTGCGGAGGACAATGAGCAGTTCTTC | TRBJ2-1 | TRBV27 | NA | 16 | NA
CASEGTGGRPLNTEAFF | TGTGCCTCTGAGGGGACAGGGGGCCGGCCACTGAACACTGAAGCTTTCTTT | TRBJ1-1 | TRBV30 | TRBD1 | 17 | NA
CAISEPTSDSYEQYF | TGTGCCATCAGTGAGCCGACCTCGGACAGCTACGAGCAGTACTTC | TRBJ2-7 | TRBV10-3 | NA | 15 | NA
CASSRKTGTGGDQPQHF | TGTGCCAGCAGCCGAAAAACCGGGACAGGGGGCGATCAGCCCCAGCATTTT | TRBJ1-5 | TRBV7-9 | TRBD1 | 17 | NA
CASLQPSVYYEQYF | TGTGCCAGCCTTCAACCTAGCGTTTACTACGAGCAGTACTTC | TRBJ2-7 | TRBV2 | NA | 14 | NA
CASSQSVGRSSKAFF | TGCGCCAGCAGCCAATCGGTAGGTAGGTCCTCCAAAGCTTTCTTT | TRBJ1-1 | TRBV4-1 | NA | 15 | NA
CASIGRGRDHGYTF | TGTGCCAGCATAGGACGAGGCAGGGACCATGGCTACACCTTC | TRBJ1-2 | TRBV6-5 | NA | 14 | NA
CASSVKTGSDTQYF | TGTGCCAGCAGCGTGAAGACCGGTTCAGATACGCAGTATTTT | TRBJ2-3 | TRBV9 | NA | 14 | NA
CASSRDRGNGYTF | TGCGCCAGCAGCAGGGACAGGGGGAATGGCTACACCTTC | TRBJ1-2 | TRBV4-1 | TRBD1 | 13 | NA
CASSQDPGQGFEKLFF | TGCGCCAGCAGCCAAGATCCGGGACAGGGTTTTGAAAAACTGTTTTTT | TRBJ1-4 | TRBV4-3 | TRBD1 | 16 | NA
CASSLAGGNTEAFF | TGCGCCAGCAGCTTGGCAGGGGGGAACACTGAAGCTTTCTTT | TRBJ1-1 | TRBV5-1 | TRBD1 | 14 | once
CASTSWRSEKLFF | TGTGCCAGCACATCTTGGAGGAGTGAAAAACTGTTTTTT | TRBJ1-4 | TRBV7-2 | NA | 13 | NA
CASSAGVSAQETQYF | TGTGCCAGCAGCGCGGGTGTAAGCGCTCAAGAGACCCAGTACTTC | TRBJ2-5 | TRBV9 | NA | 15 | NA
CASSLSPVRRGEKLFF | TGCGCCAGCAGCTTAAGTCCAGTCCGGCGGGGGGAAAAACTGTTTTTT | TRBJ1-4 | TRBV5-1 | NA | 16 | NA
CASSQGLAGGGEQFF | TGTGCCAGCAGCCAGGGACTAGCGGGAGGAGGTGAGCAGTTCTTC | TRBJ2-1 | TRBV7-8 | TRBD2 | 15 | NA
CASSMTTENTEAFF | TGTGCCAGTAGTATGACGACAGAGAACACTGAAGCTTTCTTT | TRBJ1-1 | TRBV19 | NA | 14 | NA
CATSPGLPTDTQYF | TGTGCCACCAGTCCGGGACTACCTACAGATACGCAGTATTTT | TRBJ2-3 | TRBV15 | TRBD2 | 14 | NA
CASSLREVAQHF | TGTGCCAGCAGCTTGAGGGAGGTAGCCCAGCATTTT | TRBJ1-5 | TRBV5-8 | NA | 12 | NA